This TCR beta chain was sequenced in a study of cytomegalovirus exposure and HLA in healthy donors. In the PCR, 60 Vbeta and 13 Jbeta primers were used. TCRdb's table, derived via immunoSEQ multiplex PCR, lists solely in-frame clones and lacks some. The sample gives tens of thousands of clones, roughly 88% of which show up once; about an eighth is in the top ten. The CDR3 contains 14 residues. Looked up from germline, CDR1 is SGHVS and CDR2 is FNYEAQ. The V end lost 4 bases, the J end lost 8 bases, and 15 bases lay between the germline ends. Sequenced input: PBMCs. The receptor was isolated from a woman aged 40 to 50 in good health and CMV-seropositive. The chain links TRBV7-6 to TRBJ1-5; perhaps TRBD1 as D (6 bases). CDR3 DNA: TGTGCCAGCAGCTCCCAGGGGTCCCGAGAGCCCCAGCATTTT. This sequence encodes CASSSQGSREPQHF.